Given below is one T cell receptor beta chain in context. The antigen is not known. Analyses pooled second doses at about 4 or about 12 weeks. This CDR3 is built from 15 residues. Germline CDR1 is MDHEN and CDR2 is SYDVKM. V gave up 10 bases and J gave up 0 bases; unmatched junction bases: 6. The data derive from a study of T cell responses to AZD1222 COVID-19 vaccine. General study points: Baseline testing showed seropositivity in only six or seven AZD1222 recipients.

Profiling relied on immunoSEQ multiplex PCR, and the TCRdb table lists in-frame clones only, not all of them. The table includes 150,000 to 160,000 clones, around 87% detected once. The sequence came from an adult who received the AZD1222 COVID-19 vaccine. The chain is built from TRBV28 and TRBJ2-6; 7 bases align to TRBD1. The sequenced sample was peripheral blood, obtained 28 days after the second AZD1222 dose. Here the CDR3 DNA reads TGTGCCACAGGACAGGATAACTCTGGGGCCAACGTCCTGACTTTC. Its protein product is CATGQDNSGANVLTF.